Below, 8 T cell receptor beta chains from the same sample are listed, as sequenced in a study of blood T cells in healthy people across ages. A second PCR of roughly 6 to 12 cycles used a sample-barcoded 5' primer and a J-beta primer mix. One entry per CDR3 protein, called by TCRdb with MiXCR from the 5' RACE reads. The top ten clones hold 10% to 15% of a sample with about 1.1 million distinct CDR3 sequences, more than 30% of them seen once. Sequences were obtained from blood. Receptors were obtained from a man aged 18 to 29 in good health.

V usage is TRBV4-1 and J usage is TRBJ1-1; the D gene is possibly TRBD1 (5 bases). CDR3 length: 15 residues. The germline V and J ends were trimmed by 5 bases and 5 bases, with 18 bases remaining between them. From germline, CDR1 is MGHRA and CDR2 YSYEKL. CDR3 sequence (DNA): TGCGCCAGCAGCAAAGGGACCGATCTTGGGACTGAAGCTTTCTTT. Protein: CASSKGTDLGTEAFF.

The rearrangement links TRBV10-3 to TRBJ1-6, with unresolved D. V lost 0 bases and J lost 10, with 10 bases in between. This CDR3 is 14 amino acids long. Germline loops: CDR1 ENHRY, CDR2 SYGVKD. The DNA for the CDR3 is TGTGCCATCAGTGAGTCAGAGGGTTCCTCACCCCTCCACTTT. Translating gives CAISESEGSSPLHF.

This chain uses TRBV12-3 or TRBV12-4 with TRBJ1-2; TRBD1 agrees at 7 bases. Trimming took 1 base from V and 6 from J; bases not matched to a gene: 11. The CDR3 spans 16 residues. The CDR3 loop is CASSLVTGTGGDGYTF. The DNA for the CDR3 is TGTGCCAGCAGTTTAGTGACAGGGACCGGTGGAGATGGCTACACCTTC.

A note on this clonotype: This could be a read error, since a much larger clone is one nucleotide away. Written as DNA, the CDR3 is TGTACCAGCAGTTACAGGCCCAGGTCTAACTATGGCTACACCTTC. It codes for CTSSYRPRSNYGYTF. The chain combines TRBV6-5 with TRBJ1-2, with a weak D call TRBD1 (5 bases). Looked up from germline, CDR1 is MNHEY and CDR2 is SVGAGI. This CDR3 is 15 amino acids long.

This rearrangement joins TRBV4-1 to TRBJ2-1; 7 bases line up with TRBD1. V was pared by 4 bases and J by 5 bases, with 8 bases of the junction left unmatched. CDR1 and CDR2 (germline): MGHRA, YSYEKL. This CDR3 is built from 15 residues. CDR3 sequence (DNA): TGCGCCAGCAGCCTACCCGGGACAGTCAACAATGAGCAGTTCTTC. This gives the protein CASSLPGTVNNEQFF.

This chain links TRBV11-3 with TRBJ2-1, with no clear D. The germline V gene encodes CDR1 SGHNT and CDR2 YENEEA. The CDR3 runs 14 residues. Trimming removed 1 base from V and 6 bases from J, with 10 bases in between. The CDR3 loop reads CASSLGEVGNEQFF. In DNA, the CDR3 is TGTGCCAGCAGCTTAGGAGAGGTAGGCAATGAGCAGTTCTTC.

J is TRBJ1-1 and V is TRBV6-6; D gene unclear. Trimming took 0 bases from V and 1 from J, leaving 15 bases between them. The CDR3 extends over 17 amino acids. The germline gives CDR1 MNHNY, CDR2 SVGAGI (reference sequence). In DNA, the CDR3 is TGTGCCAGCAGTTACTCGAAAGGGCCTCCAGCGAACACTGAAGCTTTCTTT. It translates to CASSYSKGPPANTEAFF.

This chain links TRBV7-8 with TRBJ2-1; D possibly corresponds to TRBD2 (5 bases). This CDR3 is built from 12 residues. Per the germline V gene, CDR1 is SGHVS and CDR2 is FQNEAQ. The ends were cut back, 5 bases at V and 15 bases at J, with 17 bases in the middle. In nucleotides, the CDR3 is TGTGCCAGCAGCCAACACACGGATGGGAGGTTCTTC. Protein: CASSQHTDGRFF.